Below are 30 T cell receptor beta chains sequenced from a single sample in a study of T-cell reconstitution after alpha-beta-depleted transplantation in children. A TCRbeta library incorporating unique molecular identifiers was prepared. TCRdb recomputed calls from the PCR reads with MiXCR, one row per CDR3 protein. Altogether about 610,000 distinct CDR3 sequences are present, about 10% being singletons, with the ten largest covering roughly 4%. The sample was PBMCs from the stem cell graft donor, taken from the stem cell graft. The receptors were sampled from a human donor who donated a stem cell graft to a child with acute myeloid leukemia.

In its sample, this clonotype was seen a few times. The chain uses TRBV12-3 or TRBV12-4 and TRBJ2-3, with D unresolved. The CDR3 covers 14 residues. V was cut by 6 bases and J by 3 bases, with 13 bases left in between. The DNA for the CDR3 is TGTGCCAGCAGCCGACTCGCGTCTACAGATACGCAGTATTTT. It specifies CASSRLASTDTQYF.

The V gene is TRBV7-2, the J gene TRBJ2-5; 14 bases fit TRBD2. Germline trimming cut 5 bases from V and 5 bases from J; bases unmatched to any gene: 4. Germline values: CDR1 SGHTA, CDR2 FQGNSA. This CDR3 region has 15 residues. CDR3 sequence reads: CASSVTSGRVETQYF. The CDR3 DNA sequence: TGTGCCAGCAGCGTGACTAGCGGGAGGGTGGAGACCCAGTACTTC.

This clonotype was seen a handful of times. The chain links TRBV18 to TRBJ2-1, with TRBD2 identical over 8 bases. Germline-derived CDR1 and CDR2 are KGHSH and LQKENI. J lost 8 bases, V lost 2 bases, and 5 bases had no gene match. This CDR3 spans 14 amino acids. CDR3 region: CASSPGAGEDEQFF. CDR3 nucleotide sequence: TGTGCCAGCTCACCAGGAGCGGGAGAAGATGAGCAGTTCTTC.

Ten or more counts support this clonotype. This chain joins TRBV28 and TRBJ2-1; 11 positions agree with TRBD2. The CDR3 length is 15 residues. Germline CDR1 reads MDHEN; CDR2 reads SYDVKM. V dropped 5 bases and J dropped 6; count of bases not matched to a gene: 6. The CDR3 spells CASSLAGGGGNEQFF. CDR3 nucleotide sequence: TGTGCCAGCAGTCTAGCGGGAGGTGGGGGCAATGAGCAGTTCTTC. The full variable domain, rest sourced from reference TRBV28 and TRBJ2-1, is DVKVTQSSRYLVKRTGEKVFLECVQDMDHENMFWYRQDPGLGLRLIYFSYDVKMKEKGDIPEGYSVSREKKERFSLILESASTNQTSMYLCASSLAGGGGNEQFFGPGTRLTVL.

A few counts support this clonotype. CDR3 amino acids: CASSGKGWNEQFF. CDR3 sequence (DNA): TGTGCCAGTTCAGGGAAGGGATGGAATGAGCAGTTCTTC. The chain joins TRBV2 to TRBJ2-1; D is possibly TRBD1 (5 bases). The V gene's germline CDR1 is SNHLY and CDR2 FYNNEI. CDR3 length: 13 residues. Trimming pared 9 bases from V and 7 bases from J, leaving 16 bases between.

This clonotype has at least ten counts. The rearrangement uses TRBV12-3 or TRBV12-4 and TRBJ1-6; D possibly corresponds to TRBD1 (6 bases). This CDR3 is built from 14 residues. V lost 6 bases, J lost 7 bases, and 13 bases lay in between. CDR3 sequence reads: CASSLQGDNSPLHF. CDR3 nucleotides: TGTGCCAGCAGCCTACAGGGTGACAATTCACCCCTCCACTTT.

This clonotype was counted at least ten times. The chain joins TRBV20-1 to TRBJ2-1, with D unclear. CDR1 DFQATT and CDR2 SNEGSKA come from the germline V gene (reference sequence). With 0 bases removed from V and 6 bases from J, the gap between germline ends came to 3 bases. The CDR3 contains 11 residues. The CDR3 region has the DNA TGCAGTGCTAGAGAGCGCAATGAGCAGTTCTTC. Protein product: CSARERNEQFF.

This chain links TRBV25-1 with TRBJ1-2, with D hard to call. V was cut by 5 bases and J by 6 bases, with 10 bases left in between. CDR1 is MGHDK, CDR2 SYGVNS, per germline. The CDR3 is 12 amino acids. The CDR3 here is CASSWGNNGYTF. For the CDR3, the DNA is TGTGCCAGCAGTTGGGGAAACAATGGCTACACCTTC.

This clonotype has more than one count but fewer than ten. A read error may be the cause here, since a much bigger clone is one base away. This chain connects TRBV25-1 to TRBJ1-2; 10 bases match TRBD1. V shed 6 bases and J 5 bases; nucleotides not matched to a gene: 3. Germline V gives CDR1 MGHDK, CDR2 SYGVNS. The CDR3 covers 13 residues. The CDR3 protein is CASSVGQGYGYTF. The CDR3 region has the DNA TGTGCCAGCAGCGTGGGACAGGGGTATGGCTACACCTTC.

This clonotype occurred many times. The chain combines TRBV7-8 with TRBJ1-1, with 11 bases aligning to TRBD1. Per germline, CDR1 SGHVS and CDR2 FQNEAQ. The CDR3 extends over 14 amino acids. V trimming: 2 bases; J trimming: 8 bases; junction bases outside the gene matches: 4. CDR3 in amino acids: CASSLPGTGGEAFF. CDR3 coding DNA: TGTGCCAGCAGCTTACCAGGGACAGGGGGAGAAGCTTTCTTT. Using reference TRBV7-8 and TRBJ1-1 for the parts outside the CDR3, the full variable domain is GAGVSQSPRYKVAKRGQDVALRCDPISGHVSLFWYQQALGQGPEFLTYFQNEAQLDKSGLPSDRFFAERPEGSVSTLKIQRTQQEDSAVYLCASSLPGTGGEAFFGQGTRLTVV.

The V gene is TRBV20-1, the J gene TRBJ2-7; D tentatively reads TRBD1 or TRBD2 (5 bases each). This CDR3 has 16 residues. CDR1 is DFQATT, CDR2 SNEGSKA, per germline (reference sequence). V was pared by 0 bases and J by 3 bases, with 18 bases between. The DNA of the CDR3 is TGCAGTGCTAGAGATGGAGGAAGGGGAATGGTCTACGAGCAGTACTTC. This encodes CSARDGGRGMVYEQYF.

The chain employs TRBV24-1 and TRBJ1-2; a possible D gene is TRBD1 (6 bases). The CDR3 has 14 amino acids. The germline gives CDR1 KGHDR, CDR2 SFDVKD. Trimming cost V 2 bases and J 5 bases, with 11 bases left between them. The CDR3 DNA reads TGTGCCACCAGTGATTACAGGGTCGGGTATGGCTACACCTTC. Its translation is CATSDYRVGYGYTF.

This clonotype was observed at least ten times. This chain uses TRBV20-1 with TRBJ2-6, with 7 bases identical to TRBD2. The germline CDR1 and CDR2 sequences are DFQATT and SNEGSKA (reference sequence). With V trimmed by 3 bases and J by 11 bases, 10 bases remained unmatched. The CDR3 contains 14 residues. The CDR3 nucleotides are TGCAGTGCTAGCCGACTAGCCGAGTTAGACGTCCTGACTTTC. This encodes CSASRLAELDVLTF.

This clonotype was counted at least ten times. The gene calls are TRBV20-1 and TRBJ1-4; possible D gene TRBD1, 5 bases. CDR3 length equals 14 residues. The ends were cut back, 1 base at V and 4 bases at J, with 10 bases in the middle. Germline V gene sequence: CDR1 DFQATT, CDR2 SNEGSKA (reference sequence). CDR3 sequence: CSARAGGLNEKLFF. The CDR3 DNA is TGCAGTGCTAGAGCTGGGGGACTTAATGAAAAACTGTTTTTT.

CDR3 coding DNA: TGTGCCACCAGTGTAGGGCTAGCAAAGCCCTACAATGAGCAGTTCTTC. This translates into CATSVGLAKPYNEQFF. J is TRBJ2-1 and V is TRBV24-1; possibly TRBD2 for D (5 bases). Germline assignment: CDR1 KGHDR and CDR2 SFDVKD. Trimming took 5 bases from V and 2 from J, leaving 15 bases between them. The CDR3 covers 16 residues.

To note about this clonotype: Possible read error: a much larger clone is one base away. CDR3 sequence (DNA): TGCAGTGTTGGCGGAGGGAAGATCAATGGGCAGTTCTTC. Translation gives CSVGGGKINGQFF. The genes are TRBV20-1 and TRBJ2-1; D possibly corresponds to TRBD2 (6 bases). The germline gives CDR1 DFQATT, CDR2 SNEGSKA (reference sequence). The CDR3 spans 13 residues.

At least ten counts were recorded for this clonotype. The chain links TRBV21-1 to TRBJ2-1; whether TRBD2, the table's D call, matches the DNA was not checked. TRBV21-1 is given as a pseudogene. CDR3 size: 16 residues. The CDR3 DNA reads TGTGCCAGCAGCAATGTGGAGACTAGCGGGAGTAATGAGCAGTTCTTC. Protein sequence: CASSNVETSGSNEQFF.

This clonotype was recorded at least ten times. The chain joins TRBV12-3 or TRBV12-4 to TRBJ2-5; D gene uncertain. Trimming left V 1 base short and J 2 bases short, with 17 bases between. CDR3 length: 17 amino acids. The CDR3 region has the DNA TGTGCCAGCAGTTTAGTCGGCAGCCCGACACTTCAAGAGACCCAGTACTTC. Translated, it gives CASSLVGSPTLQETQYF.

This clonotype was seen more than once but under ten times. The chain uses TRBV4-3 and TRBJ2-5; 7 nucleotides agree with TRBD2. Germline lookup yields CDR1 LGHNA and CDR2 YSLEER. The CDR3 covers 14 residues. With 2 bases clipped from V and 4 bases from J, the junction kept 4 bases outside the gene matches. CDR3 region: CASSQRLARETQYF. CDR3 nucleotide sequence: TGCGCCAGCAGCCAACGACTAGCTAGAGAGACCCAGTACTTC.

This clonotype was seen a handful of times. The chain couples TRBV7-2 to TRBJ2-7; 14 nucleotides align to TRBD2. Germline V CDR1 and CDR2: SGHTA, FQGNSA. V trimming: 3 bases; J trimming: 7 bases; junction bases outside the gene matches: 11. This CDR3 contains 17 residues. CDR3 sequence (DNA): TGTGCCAGCAGCTTTACCCCGACTAGCGGGAGGGTAGGTGAGCAGTACTTC. Protein: CASSFTPTSGRVGEQYF.

This clonotype was seen ten or more times. The chain combines TRBV9 with TRBJ1-1, with 7 bases aligning to TRBD1. Germline CDR1 SGDLS, CDR2 YYNGEE. The CDR3 sequence is 14 residues long. Trimming at V came to 2 bases and at J to 1 base, leaving 2 bases not matched to a gene. The CDR3 protein is CASSVTGENTEAFF. The CDR3 bases are TGTGCCAGCAGCGTTACAGGGGAGAACACTGAAGCTTTCTTT.

A single count supports this clonotype. The rearrangement uses TRBV30 and TRBJ1-6; D is perhaps TRBD1 (5 bases). The CDR3 consists of 14 residues. Between the trimmed V and J ends, which lost 3 bases and 14 bases, there was a span of 20 bases. Germline loops: CDR1 GTSNPN, CDR2 SVGIG (reference sequence). This CDR3 reads CAWSARDLHFSLHF. The CDR3 nucleotides read TGTGCCTGGAGCGCGCGGGACCTCCATTTTTCCCTCCACTTT.

This chain joins TRBV5-1 and TRBJ2-3; 9 nucleotides align to TRBD2. Germline assignment: CDR1 SGHRS and CDR2 YFSETQ. V shed 0 bases, J shed 3 bases, and the junction held 5 bases outside the gene matches. The CDR3 sequence is 16 residues long. CDR3 nucleotide sequence: TGCGCCAGCAGCTTGGCGGCTAGCGGGAAGACAGATACGCAGTATTTT. Protein: CASSLAASGKTDTQYF.

This rearrangement joins TRBV29-1 to TRBJ2-7; D possibly corresponds to TRBD2 (6 bases). V was shortened by 5 bases and J by 3 bases, with 14 bases between the two germline ends. The CDR3 covers 13 residues. Germline V lookup: CDR1 SQVTM, CDR2 ANQGSEA. The CDR3 loop reads CSVKGLMFYEQYF. CDR3 in DNA: TGCAGCGTTAAGGGACTCATGTTCTACGAGCAGTACTTC.

This clonotype came up a few times. The gene calls are TRBV20-1 and TRBJ1-1; D not certain. V lost 0 bases and J 5 bases, leaving 13 bases between the germline ends. This CDR3 is 14 amino acids long. CDR1 and CDR2 (germline): DFQATT, SNEGSKA (reference sequence). The CDR3 sequence: CSARDRLEITEAFF. The CDR3 DNA follows: TGCAGTGCTAGAGATCGGCTCGAGATTACTGAAGCTTTCTTT.

This clonotype was seen a few times. The chain couples TRBV28 to TRBJ2-2, with 7 positions matching TRBD2. CDR3 length: 17 residues. Germline CDR1 MDHEN, CDR2 SYDVKM. V lost 8 bases to trimming and J lost 4 bases; unmatched junction nucleotides: 16. CDR3 DNA sequence: TGTGCCAGCGATGGGACGGCTCGCGGGAGTTCCACCGGGGAGCTGTTTTTT. Amino acid sequence: CASDGTARGSSTGELFF.

This clonotype was picked up many times. The chain employs TRBV6-1 and TRBJ2-2; TRBD2 agrees at 7 bases. V lost 6 bases to trimming and J lost 6 bases; unmatched junction nucleotides: 4. The CDR3 spans 13 residues. The germline V gene encodes CDR1 MNHNS and CDR2 SASEGT. CDR3 nucleotides: TGTGCCAGCAGGACTAGCAGTGCCGGGGAGCTGTTTTTT. It yields the protein CASRTSSAGELFF.

This clonotype was observed at least ten times. V is TRBV2 and J is TRBJ2-5; 8 bases match TRBD2. Germline CDR1 reads SNHLY; CDR2 reads FYNNEI. The CDR3 consists of 14 residues. The junction had 4 bases not matched to a gene; V was cut back by 6 bases and J by 1 base. CDR3 coding DNA: TGTGCCAGCAGGGAACTAGCGGTCCAAGAGACCCAGTACTTC. Residues: CASRELAVQETQYF.

At least ten counts were recorded for this clonotype. The rearrangement links TRBV12-5 to TRBJ2-5, with 9 nucleotides matching TRBD1. Per germline, CDR1 LGHNT and CDR2 FRNRAP. The J segment lost 1 base and the V segment lost 4 bases, leaving 7 bases of the junction unmatched. This CDR3 comprises 16 residues. The CDR3 region has the DNA TGTGCTAGTGGTTCCCCAACAGGGGGCGGCCAAGAGACCCAGTACTTC. This gives the protein CASGSPTGGGQETQYF.

V gene TRBV29-1 combines with J gene TRBJ1-2, with D possibly matching TRBD1 (6 bases). Trimming removed 3 bases from V and 4 bases from J, with 15 bases in between. CDR1 SQVTM and CDR2 ANQGSEA come from the germline V gene. The CDR3 covers 14 residues. The CDR3 region is CSVDPGTRTYGYTF. In DNA, the CDR3 is TGCAGCGTTGACCCCGGGACACGGACCTATGGCTACACCTTC.